These 15 T cell receptor beta chains were sequenced from one sample in a study of CD8 T cells in ankylosing spondylitis. These receptors' antigens are unknown. Study-level findings and limits: For ankylosing spondylitis blood, a TCR beta motif of fewer than 10 highly homologous variants appeared characteristic.

MiXCR was run by TCRdb on the 5' RACE reads, yielding one entry per CDR3 protein. The data hold more than 400,000 distinct CDR3 sequences, with approximately 5% observed a single time. Sample: blood, either unsorted or a sorted T cell fraction (not recorded which). These receptors originate from a male donor with ankylosing spondylitis.

This rearrangement joins TRBV20-1 to TRBJ1-5; D is unresolved. The CDR3 covers 15 residues. V shed 3 bases and J shed 0 bases, with 12 bases lying between them. Germline V lookup: CDR1 DFQATT, CDR2 SNEGSKA (reference sequence). CDR3 region: CSASYPWDSNQPQHF. The CDR3, as DNA: TGCAGTGCTAGCTACCCGTGGGATAGCAATCAGCCCCAGCATTTT.

This clonotype has ten or more counts. The chain couples TRBV7-9 to TRBJ1-1, with D maybe TRBD1 (5 bases). CDR3 length: 14 amino acids. V was shortened by 6 bases and J by 1 base, with 12 bases between the two germline ends. In germline, CDR1 is SEHNR, CDR2 FQNEAQ (reference sequence). DNA of the CDR3: TGTGCCAGCAGTCTAATGGGGCAGAACACTGAAGCTTTCTTT. Protein sequence: CASSLMGQNTEAFF.

This clonotype was seen at least ten times. V gene TRBV20-1 combines with J gene TRBJ2-2; D call uncertain. The germline V gene encodes CDR1 DFQATT and CDR2 SNEGSKA (reference sequence). The CDR3 loop spans 13 amino acids. V was clipped by 3 bases and J by 2 bases, with 7 bases between them. CDR3 residues: CSARKGNTGELFF. The CDR3 DNA reads as TGCAGTGCTAGGAAAGGCAACACCGGGGAGCTGTTTTTT.

This clonotype appeared many times. The chain carries TRBV10-3 and TRBJ2-7; tentative D call: TRBD2 (7 bases). The CDR3 is 15 residues long. The germline V gene has CDR1 ENHRY and CDR2 SYGVKD. The germline V and J ends were trimmed by 8 bases and 0 bases, with 17 bases remaining between them. For the CDR3, the DNA is TGTGCCATCGGACGGGCGGGGGCTAGCTCCTACGAGCAGTACTTC. It yields the protein CAIGRAGASSYEQYF.

This clonotype was detected ten times or more. The genes are TRBV3-1 and TRBJ2-3, with a possible D match to TRBD2 (7 bases). CDR1 and CDR2 from the germline V gene are LGHDT and YNNKEL (reference sequence). The CDR3 has 16 amino acids. V gave up 1 base and J gave up 5 bases, with 16 bases separating them. CDR3 protein: CASSQVAGAFRDTQYF. CDR3 in DNA: TGTGCCAGCAGCCAAGTGGCGGGGGCCTTCCGAGATACGCAGTATTTT.

V gene TRBV21-1 combines with J gene TRBJ2-3. TRBV21-1 is a known pseudogene. CDR3 length: 14 amino acids. CDR3 sequence: CASSKEHPTDTQYF. For the CDR3, the DNA is TGTGCCAGCAGCAAAGAGCACCCCACAGATACGCAGTATTTT.

This clonotype was observed at least ten times. V is TRBV20-1 and J is TRBJ2-5; D assignment may be TRBD1 or TRBD2 (7 bases each). The CDR3 covers 14 residues. Trimming removed 5 bases from V and 4 bases from J, with 17 bases in between. In germline, CDR1 is DFQATT, CDR2 SNEGSKA (reference sequence). The CDR3 sequence: CSARTGLDRETQYF. CDR3 bases: TGCAGTGCTCGGACAGGACTAGACAGAGAGACCCAGTACTTC.

This clonotype was seen only a few times. This chain uses TRBV6-5 with TRBJ1-2; D call uncertain. Trimming removed 0 bases at V and 8 bases at J, with 22 bases between. Germline CDR1 MNHEY, CDR2 SVGAGI. The CDR3 loop spans 17 amino acids. As DNA, the CDR3 is TGTGCCAGCAGTTACTCGGGCAATAGGGCCCAGGCTGGGGGCTACACCTTC. Encoded protein: CASSYSGNRAQAGGYTF.

This clonotype was counted ten times or more. The CDR3 loop is CASSLDIRAVNTEAFF. CDR3 coding DNA: TGTGCCAGCAGCCTAGACATCAGGGCAGTGAACACTGAAGCTTTCTTT. The gene calls are TRBV4-2 and TRBJ1-1; D is perhaps TRBD1 (5 bases). Germline V lookup: CDR1 LGHNA, CDR2 YNFKEQ. V lost 4 bases and J 0 bases, leaving 15 bases between the germline ends. This CDR3 is built from 16 residues.

Ten or more counts support this clonotype. The J gene is TRBJ1-2, the V gene TRBV29-1, with TRBD1 matching over 7 bases. The CDR3 length is 15 residues. CDR1 and CDR2 from the germline V gene are SQVTM and ANQGSEA. Unmatched junction bases numbered 11, after V lost 3 bases and J lost 4 bases. In DNA, the CDR3 is TGCAGCGTTGAGGGAGAGGGGGCTCCCCCCTATGGCTACACCTTC. This encodes CSVEGEGAPPYGYTF.

This clonotype was seen at least ten times. The V gene is TRBV14, the J gene TRBJ1-6; D is ambiguous. Trimming stripped 1 base from V and 10 bases from J, with 14 bases between. The germline V gene has CDR1 SGHDN and CDR2 FVKESK. CDR3 length: 15 residues. CDR3 coding DNA: TGTGCCAGCAGCCAAGGAGGGAGTGTAAGATCACCCCTCCACTTT. Translation gives CASSQGGSVRSPLHF. The full variable domain, with the rest looked up from reference TRBV14 and TRBJ1-6, is EAGVTQFPSHSVIEKGQTVTLRCDPISGHDNLYWYRRVMGKEIKFLLHFVKESKQDESGMPNNRFLAERTGGTYSTLKVQPAELEDSGVYFCASSQGGSVRSPLHFGNGTRLTVT.

This clonotype was counted at least ten times. DNA for the CDR3: TGCGCCAGCAGCCAAGTTGGGACCTCCAATCAGCCCCAGCATTTT. It specifies CASSQVGTSNQPQHF. The chain couples TRBV4-1 to TRBJ1-5, with D possibly being TRBD1 (5 bases). The ends were cut back, 1 base at V and 3 bases at J, with 10 bases in the middle. CDR1 MGHRA and CDR2 YSYEKL come from the germline V gene. The CDR3 is 15 amino acids.

The CDR3 here is CASSTGSWYQETQYF. The CDR3 nucleotides read TGCGCCAGCAGCACAGGATCCTGGTACCAAGAGACCCAGTACTTC. V and J are TRBV5-1 and TRBJ2-5, with D maybe TRBD1 (5 bases). CDR1 is SGHRS and CDR2 is YFSETQ in the germline V gene. The CDR3 extends over 15 amino acids. Trimming cost V 4 bases and J 0 bases, with 13 bases left between them.

This clonotype was seen ten or more times. The CDR3 loop is CASSLVSVGRAYNSPLHF. DNA of the CDR3: TGTGCCAGCAGCTTAGTGTCTGTAGGCCGGGCCTATAATTCACCCCTCCACTTT. The V and J genes are TRBV11-2 and TRBJ1-6; D is undetermined. The CDR3 length is 18 residues. Germline values: CDR1 SGHAT, CDR2 FQNNGV. The V end was cut by 1 base, the J end by 2 bases, with 15 bases between.

There are a few counts of this clonotype. The chain has TRBV30 and TRBJ1-1; 7 bases match TRBD1. CDR3 size: 12 residues. In germline, CDR1 is GTSNPN, CDR2 SVGIG (reference sequence). CDR3 protein: CALKGAPTEAFF. The CDR3 nucleotides read TGTGCTCTAAAGGGGGCTCCCACTGAAGCTTTCTTT.